What follows is one TCR beta chain and its context. Its antigen is undetermined. These data come from a study of blood T cells in healthy people across ages. Broader study findings: Age brought a roughly linear fall in TCR beta diversity measured per million T cells.

The CDR3 contains 16 residues. The V gene end was trimmed by 5 bases and the J gene end by 1 base; junction bases not matched to a gene: 9. Germline V gene lookup returns CDR1 PRHDT and CDR2 FYEKMQ (reference sequence). A minimum of 6 million PBMCs was isolated per sample. No fewer than 5.5 micrograms of total RNA were isolated from every sample. Then a second PCR, running roughly 7 to 11 cycles, was carried out with a sample-barcoded 5' primer and a J-beta primer mix. TCRdb re-called the 5' RACE reads with MiXCR, one entry per CDR3 protein. The data show 800,000 to 950,000 distinct CDR3 sequences, with roughly 43% seen just once and roughly 13% held by the top ten.

Material for sequencing was blood. This clonotype was obtained from a man aged 30-40 years in good health. V is TRBV13 and J is TRBJ2-3; the match to TRBD1 covers 7 bases. The CDR3 DNA follows: TGTGCCAGCAGCCCACCGACAGGGATGGGCACAGATACGCAGTATTTT. This encodes CASSPPTGMGTDTQYF.